The 19 T cell receptor beta chains reported below all come from one sample, sequenced in a study of blood T cell repertoires in COVID-19. Here immunoSEQ multiplex PCR was the method, and the copy in TCRdb shows in-frame clones only, minus some. The table records approximately 200,000 clones, roughly 83% of them present only once. The specimen was PBMCs or T cells enriched from blood (not recorded which). Receptor source: a woman aged 40 to 55 with acute COVID-19.

The chain combines TRBV6-2 or TRBV6-3 with TRBJ2-1; 9 bases are a match to TRBD1. In germline, CDR1 is MNHEY, CDR2 SVGEGT. V lost 2 bases to trimming and J lost 1 base; unmatched junction nucleotides: 6. The CDR3 is 17 amino acids. The CDR3 bases are TGTGCCAGCAGTTACAGTCGGGGACAGGGATCCTACAATGAGCAGTTCTTC. This translates into CASSYSRGQGSYNEQFF.

The chain couples TRBV7-6 to TRBJ2-1; 8 bases map to TRBD2. Losses at the gene ends were 3 bases for V and 4 bases for J; bases not matched to a gene: 5. The CDR3 loop spans 15 amino acids. Germline V gives CDR1 SGHVS, CDR2 FNYEAQ. The CDR3, as DNA: TGTGCCAGCAGCTTGGCCTCGGGGGGGTACAATGAGCAGTTCTTC. The encoded protein is CASSLASGGYNEQFF.

This chain links TRBV11-3 with TRBJ2-1; tentative D call: TRBD2 (6 bases). The CDR3 has 12 residues. The V and J ends lost 5 bases and 10 bases respectively, with 12 bases between them. Germline V gene sequence: CDR1 SGHNT, CDR2 YENEEA. This CDR3 is CASSLGRDEQFF. The CDR3 nucleotides read TGTGCCAGCAGCCTGGGGCGGGACGAGCAGTTCTTC.

This chain uses TRBV9 with TRBJ2-1, with 9 bases that match TRBD1. The CDR3 is 17 amino acids. CDR1 is SGDLS, CDR2 YYNGEE, per germline. The J segment lost 8 bases and the V segment lost 0 bases, leaving 12 bases of the junction unmatched. The CDR3 reads CASSVVRGDRVFDEQFF. The CDR3 DNA reads as TGTGCCAGCAGCGTAGTTAGGGGGGACAGGGTTTTCGATGAGCAGTTCTTC.

The chain has TRBV18 and TRBJ1-1; 12 positions match TRBD1. V was pared by 0 bases and J by 3 bases, with 8 bases of the junction left unmatched. Germline lookup yields CDR1 KGHSH and CDR2 LQKENI. This CDR3 has 18 amino acids. The CDR3 sequence is CASSPPGTGGAKDTEAFF. As DNA, the CDR3 is TGTGCCAGCTCACCACCAGGGACAGGGGGCGCGAAGGACACTGAAGCTTTCTTT.

As DNA, the CDR3 is TGTGCCAGCTCACCACGTCTCCTAGCGGGAGTGCGAGGCGGGGAGCTGTTTTTT. Translated: CASSPRLLAGVRGGELFF. This chain links TRBV18 with TRBJ2-2; 10 bases fit TRBD2. This CDR3 spans 18 amino acids. Germline V gene data show CDR1 as KGHSH and CDR2 as LQKENI. V shed 1 base, J shed 7 bases, and the junction held 12 bases outside the gene matches.

The rearrangement uses TRBV5-1 and TRBJ2-3; D is unclear. The CDR3 runs 14 residues. Trimming took 2 bases from V and 6 from J, leaving 13 bases between them. Germline assignment: CDR1 SGHRS and CDR2 YFSETQ. CDR3 sequence reads: CASSFGAPRDTQYF. CDR3 nucleotide sequence: TGCGCCAGCAGCTTTGGAGCCCCGAGGGATACGCAGTATTTT.

This clone was recorded once. The chain has TRBV25-1 and TRBJ2-1, with TRBD1 identical over 12 bases. V lost 6 bases and J lost 6; bases outside the gene matches: 6. CDR1 and CDR2 (germline): MGHDK, SYGVNS. This CDR3 is built from 15 residues. The CDR3 DNA sequence: TGTGCCAGCAGCGGAGGGACAGGGGGCTCCAATGAGCAGTTCTTC. Its protein is CASSGGTGGSNEQFF. Full variable domain (outside the CDR3, taken from reference TRBV25-1 and TRBJ2-1): EADIYQTPRYLVIGTGKKITLECSQTMGHDKMYWYQQDPGMELHLIHYSYGVNSTEKGDLSSESTVSRIRTEHFPLTLESARPSHTSQYLCASSGGTGGSNEQFFGPGTRLTVL.

The rearrangement links TRBV7-9 to TRBJ2-3; D remains unclear. Germline V CDR1 and CDR2: SEHNR, FQNEAQ (reference sequence). CDR3 length: 14 residues. V lost 5 bases and J lost 0, with 9 bases in between. The CDR3 loop is CASSPPVSTDTQYF. The DNA for the CDR3 is TGTGCCAGCAGCCCTCCTGTCAGCACAGATACGCAGTATTTT.

The chain is built from TRBV7-8 and TRBJ2-1; 8 nucleotides match TRBD2. Germline V gene lookup returns CDR1 SGHVS and CDR2 FQNEAQ. V lost 2 bases and J lost 7; bases outside the gene matches: 16. This CDR3 spans 18 amino acids. The CDR3 spells CASSLTKDGRGLGNEQFF. The CDR3 nucleotides are TGTGCCAGCAGCTTAACGAAGGACGGGAGGGGACTTGGGAATGAGCAGTTCTTC.

This clone was detected only a few times. V usage is TRBV2 and J usage is TRBJ1-5; maybe TRBD1 (6 bases). Trimming shortened V by 6 bases and J by 6 bases, and 15 bases separated the two germline ends. The CDR3 covers 14 residues. Germline assignment: CDR1 SNHLY and CDR2 FYNNEI. In DNA form, the CDR3 reads TGTGCCAGCAGAAAGGACAGCCAAGGTCAGCCCCAGCATTTT. Protein product: CASRKDSQGQPQHF.

J is TRBJ2-2 and V is TRBV7-7; perhaps TRBD2 as D (5 bases). V shed 1 base and J shed 6 bases, with 6 bases lying between them. Germline V gene sequence: CDR1 SSHAT, CDR2 FNYEAQ (reference sequence). This CDR3 contains 13 residues. DNA for the CDR3: TGTGCCAGCAGCTTAGACGGGGCCGGGGAGCTGTTTTTT. Translation gives CASSLDGAGELFF.

The gene calls are TRBV18 and TRBJ1-1; 7 bases line up with TRBD1. The CDR3 contains 14 residues. V lost 3 bases to trimming and J lost 1 base; unmatched junction nucleotides: 2. Per the germline V gene, CDR1 is KGHSH and CDR2 is LQKENI. The CDR3 protein is CASSPDRENTEAFF. The CDR3 bases are TGTGCCAGCTCACCCGACAGGGAGAACACTGAAGCTTTCTTT.

The chain combines TRBV11-2 with TRBJ1-1, with 8 bases aligning to TRBD1. Germline loops: CDR1 SGHAT, CDR2 FQNNGV. Germline trimming cut 5 bases from V and 1 base from J; bases unmatched to any gene: 6. This CDR3 is 15 amino acids long. CDR3 in DNA: TGTGCCAGCAGCCTACACGGGACAGGGAACACTGAAGCTTTCTTT. Its protein is CASSLHGTGNTEAFF.

The J gene is TRBJ1-4, the V gene TRBV27, with D perhaps matching TRBD1 (5 bases). V was pared by 3 bases and J by 5 bases, with 10 bases between. Germline assignment: CDR1 MNHEY and CDR2 SMNVEV (reference sequence). The CDR3 spans 14 residues. The CDR3 loop reads CASSFRGANEKLFF. The CDR3 DNA is TGTGCCAGCAGTTTTAGGGGCGCGAATGAAAAACTGTTTTTT.

The genes are TRBV7-8 and TRBJ1-1; D unresolved. The germline V and J ends were trimmed by 6 bases and 0 bases, with 8 bases remaining between them. Germline V CDR1 and CDR2: SGHVS, FQNEAQ. The CDR3 sequence is 13 residues long. The DNA for the CDR3 is TGTGCCAGCAGTCCGACACTGAACACTGAAGCTTTCTTT. This translates into CASSPTLNTEAFF.

The count of this clone is one. The CDR3 is CAWSPLGETQYF. The CDR3 DNA reads as TGTGCCTGGAGTCCCCTCGGAGAGACCCAGTACTTC. V and J are TRBV30 and TRBJ2-5; D not resolved. Germline assignment: CDR1 GTSNPN and CDR2 SVGIG (reference sequence). V lost 2 bases, J lost 4 bases, and 8 bases lay in between. CDR3 size: 12 residues. Full variable domain (missing parts from reference TRBV30 and TRBJ2-5): SQTIHQWPATLVQPVGSPLSLECTVEGTSNPNLYWYRQAAGRGLQLLFYSVGIGQISSEVPQNLSASRPQDRQFILSSKKLLLSDSGFYLCAWSPLGETQYFGPGTRLLVL.

This chain connects TRBV19 to TRBJ2-1; 11 nucleotides line up with TRBD2. This CDR3 region has 17 residues. CDR1 and CDR2 (germline): LNHDA, SQIVND (reference sequence). The V and J ends lost 6 bases and 7 bases, in that order; junction bases with no gene match: 14. The CDR3 reads CASRNDFGTSGWNEQFF. CDR3 coding DNA: TGTGCCAGTAGAAACGACTTCGGGACTAGCGGATGGAATGAGCAGTTCTTC.

V gene TRBV18 combines with J gene TRBJ1-3; 9 nucleotides align to TRBD1. The germline V gene encodes CDR1 KGHSH and CDR2 LQKENI. The CDR3 has 19 amino acids. Germline trimming cut 5 bases from V and 0 bases from J; bases unmatched to any gene: 14. DNA for the CDR3: TGTGCCAGCTCAAAGGTATTTCCGGGACAGGGACTCTCTGGAAACACCATATATTTT. It specifies CASSKVFPGQGLSGNTIYF.